This TCR beta chain was observed in a study of cytomegalovirus exposure and HLA in healthy donors. The PCR made use of 60 Vbeta and 13 Jbeta primers. The assay was immunoSEQ multiplex PCR, and TCRdb's table has in-frame clones only and misses some. The table for this sample gives roughly 120,000 clones. There are 14 residues in the CDR3. Germline loops: CDR1 LNHDA, CDR2 SQIVND (reference sequence). The trim removed 1 base at V and 8 bases at J, leaving 4 bases unmatched. The TCR comes from a man younger than 35 in good health and CMV-seronegative. Sample: PBMCs. The chain links TRBV19 to TRBJ1-4; 7 nucleotides line up with TRBD1. In nucleotides, the CDR3 is TGTGCCAGTAGTATAGGCGGGACAGACGAAAAACTGTTTTTT. It yields the protein CASSIGGTDEKLFF.